These T cell receptor beta chains were read from a single sample in a study of molecular identifiers for immune sequencing clone quantification. Each CDR3 protein is one row after TCRdb ran MiXCR on the PCR reads. The table has about 320,000 distinct CDR3 sequences, about 22% seen once. The sequenced sample consisted of naive CD8+ T cells from blood, with Jurkat cell RNA spiked in. The receptors stem from a human donor in good health. Some libraries in this study had Jurkat cell RNA spiked in. The CDR3 runs from the conserved cysteine through the conserved F or W. The D gene is left open where the match is weak. Not all rows give a size; the values are once, few, many and, for expanded clones, a class.

TRBV3-1	TRBJ2-3	TRBD2	NA	TGTGCCAGCAGCCAAGATCACATGGCGGGGGGGCTAGGGACAGATACGCAGTATTTT	CASSQDHMAGGLGTDTQYF
TRBV11-2	TRBJ2-1	NA	NA	TGTGCCAGCAGCCCCTACCCAGGAGGGACGGTGGACAATGAGCAGTTCTTC	CASSPYPGGTVDNEQFF
TRBV7-9	TRBJ2-2	NA	many	TGTGCCAGCAGCTCCGAAGGGACATCTGATCTAGGGAACACCGGGGAGCTGTTTTTT	CASSSEGTSDLGNTGELFF
TRBV12-3/TRBV12-4	TRBJ2-1	NA	many	TGTGCCAGCAGTTTTGTGGATTTCTACAATGAGCAGTTCTTC	CASSFVDFYNEQFF
TRBV7-9	TRBJ2-2	TRBD1	many	TGTGCCAGCAGCGCGGGACAGGCGAACACCGGGGAGCTGTTTTTT	CASSAGQANTGELFF
TRBV4-3	TRBJ1-1	NA	NA	TGCGCCAGCAGACAAGATAGACAGACAGTAAACACTGAAGCTTTCTTT	CASRQDRQTVNTEAFF
TRBV6-5	TRBJ2-1	NA	many	TGTGCCAGCAGTTGGGGCCCTGAACAGTTCTTC	CASSWGPEQFF
TRBV6-2/TRBV6-3	TRBJ2-3	TRBD1	NA	TGTGCCAGCAGTTACCCCACAGGGGAAAGCACAGATACGCAGTATTTT	CASSYPTGESTDTQYF
TRBV6-1	TRBJ2-7	NA	NA	TGTGCCAGCTGGCGGGCTTCTTTAGGGACCTACGAGCAGTACTTC	CASWRASLGTYEQYF
TRBV11-3	TRBJ2-1	NA	NA	TGTGCCAGCAGCTCCGTCGACAATGAGCAGTTCTTC	CASSSVDNEQFF
TRBV2	TRBJ1-5	NA	few	TGTGCCAGCAGTGAAGCGGGCCCCGGGGCCAGGGCTAGCAATCAGCCCCAGCATTTT	CASSEAGPGARASNQPQHF
TRBV28	TRBJ2-5	NA	many	TGTGCCAGCAGTTTTAGCGCGACACACCAAGAGACCCAGTACTTC	CASSFSATHQETQYF
TRBV10-3	TRBJ1-1	TRBD1	NA	TGTGCCATCAGCGCAACCAGGACAGGGACGAACACTGAAGCTCTCTTT	CAISATRTGTNTEALF
TRBV6-5	TRBJ2-3	TRBD2	many	TGTGCCAGCAGTTACCAGGGACTAGCGGGAAGCACAGATACGCAGTATTTT	CASSYQGLAGSTDTQYF
TRBV13	TRBJ2-5	NA	NA	TGTGCCAGCAGCTTAAGGTCAGCAAGTGAGACCCAGTACTTC	CASSLRSASETQYF
TRBV20-1	TRBJ2-3	NA	NA	TGCAGTGCTAGAGATGTCTGGGAGCGACAGCTTTTAGATACGCAGTATTTT	CSARDVWERQLLDTQYF
TRBV7-9	TRBJ2-1	TRBD2	many	TGTGCCAGCAGCTCCGGACTAGCGGGTATGCGCTACAATGAGCAGTTCTTC	CASSSGLAGMRYNEQFF
TRBV5-5	TRBJ2-7	TRBD1	few	TGTGCCAGCAGCTTGCGGGACAGGGTTTGGGTCGAGCAGTACTTC	CASSLRDRVWVEQYF
TRBV6-6	TRBJ2-3	TRBD2	NA	TGTGCCAGCAGTTACGCAGGGACAGTTCTAGCGGGAGGGCGGGGCACAGATACGCAGTATTTT	CASSYAGTVLAGGRGTDTQYF
TRBV6-1	TRBJ2-7	NA	many	TGTGCCAGCAGTGAAGTAGGGCCCTACGAGCAGTACTTC	CASSEVGPYEQYF
TRBV6-1	TRBJ1-5	TRBD1	NA	TGTGCCAGTGACCCAGGGGGCGTGGGGTATAGTCAGCCCCAGCATTTT	CASDPGGVGYSQPQHF
TRBV19	TRBJ2-2	TRBD1	many	TGTGCCAGTACCGGGACAGCGAACACCGGGGAGCTGTTTTTT	CASTGTANTGELFF
TRBV7-9	TRBJ2-7	TRBD2	few	TGTGCCAGCAGCTTGGCTAGCGGGACCGGCTACGAGCAGTACTTC	CASSLASGTGYEQYF
TRBV7-9	TRBJ2-7	TRBD1	many	TGTGCCAGCAGCACTAGGACAGGGTACGACCACGAGCAGTACTTC	CASSTRTGYDHEQYF
TRBV23-1	TRBJ1-5	NA	few	TGCGCCAGCAGTCAATCGAACAGGGCGCTATATAGCTATCAGCCCCAGCATTTT	CASSQSNRALYSYQPQHF
TRBV27	TRBJ2-2	TRBD2	few	TGTGCCAGCAGTCAGACTAGCGGGGGGCTTCCCGGGGAGCTGTTTTTT	CASSQTSGGLPGELFF
TRBV9	TRBJ2-3	NA	NA	TGTGCCAGCAGCGTAGGGGGGGAATCTAGCACAGATACGCAGTATTTT	CASSVGGESSTDTQYF
TRBV24-1	TRBJ1-1	NA	NA	TGTGCCACCAGAGAAACGGGCGGCACTGAAGCTTTCTTT	CATRETGGTEAFF
TRBV6-5	TRBJ1-1	TRBD1	many	TGTGCCAGCAGACAGGGGATGATGAACACTGAAGCTTTCTTT	CASRQGMMNTEAFF
TRBV5-6	TRBJ2-3	NA	many	TGTGCCAGCAGCCGAAGTGGAGGACCGCTATTCACAGATACGCAGTATTTT	CASSRSGGPLFTDTQYF
TRBV27	TRBJ1-4	TRBD1	few	TGTGCCAGCAGTACCGCGACAGGGGGGTATGAAAAACTGTTTTTT	CASSTATGGYEKLFF
TRBV7-9	TRBJ2-6	NA	once	TGTGCCAGCAGCTTAGGGGGCAGCTCTGGGGCCAAAGCCCTGACTTTC	CASSLGGSSGAKALTF
TRBV12-3/TRBV12-4	TRBJ1-4	TRBD1	many	TGTGCCAGCAGTTTCATCGGGACAGATGAAAAACTGTTTTTT	CASSFIGTDEKLFF
TRBV20-1	TRBJ2-7	NA	NA	TGCAGTGCTAGAGATCTTGCAGGGGACGAGACCTCCTACGAGCAGTACTTC	CSARDLAGDETSYEQYF